Below, one T cell receptor (beta chain) is given with its context. This entry comes from a study of blood T cell repertoires in COVID-19. Study in general: In each case, the material was cDNA or gDNA derived from T cells, B-cell-depleted T cells, or PBMCs.

V was shortened by 1 base and J by 2 bases, with 9 bases between the two germline ends. Germline V gene lookup returns CDR1 LGHNA and CDR2 YSLEER. This CDR3 is built from 15 residues. In the authors' methods: The authors estimated nucleated cell counts from reference gene primer amplification. Sequencing was performed with immunoSEQ multiplex PCR; in TCRdb, only in-frame clones are kept and a portion is missing. V, J and clone size are those of that table, while D and trimming were read from the DNA. The top ten hold around 6.8% of the sample, which has 200,000 to 250,000 clones, 83% seen once. The chain joins TRBV4-3 to TRBJ2-4; a possible D gene is TRBD1 (6 bases). Sequences were obtained from peripheral blood. The clonotype originates from a woman aged 45 to 65 with acute or convalescent COVID-19. The CDR3 nucleotides read TGCGCCAGCAGCCAAGGGGGGCGCACCAAAAACATTCAGTACTTC. Residues: CASSQGGRTKNIQYF.